The clone carrying this T cell receptor (beta chain) was counted only a few times. Antigen: not known. PBMCs were obtained from over 8.5 ml fresh peripheral blood. This entry is derived from a study of T cells in Graves' hyperthyroidism and ophthalmopathy. In the study overall: It was at initial diagnosis, before any treatment, that peripheral blood was collected.

Broader study findings: Ophthalmopathy was separated from stable hyperthyroidism by a 13 V-J model. Blood also held most thyroid clonotypes expanded beyond 0.001.

TCR beta CDR3 region amplification was performed from RNA transcripts. RT-PCR in the first round (using the HTBI primer set) targeted the TCR CDR3. In TCRdb, the multiplex PCR reads were re-called with MiXCR into one record per CDR3 protein. The repertoire holds under 650,000 distinct CDR3 sequences, 15% to 20% seen once, with over 3.5% in the top ten. The origin of this receptor is a woman in her twenties or thirties with Graves' hyperthyroidism. Sequences were obtained from blood.

The CDR3 coding sequence is TGCGCCAGCAAGGAGGTAAACACTGAAGCTTTCTTT. Translating gives CASKEVNTEAFF. V gene TRBV5-1 combines with J gene TRBJ1-1, with D unresolved. Germline lookup yields CDR1 SGHRS and CDR2 YFSETQ. CDR3 length: 12 residues. Trimming removed 6 bases from V and 2 bases from J, with 8 bases in between.